Presented here are 3 T cell receptor beta chains from one specimen sequenced in a study of sequential checkpoint blockade in melanoma (dated by TCRdb to about 2019). Per the publication, the treatment or condition label means: randomized to nivolumab then ipilimumab (arm A) or the reverse (arm B). The library came from the immunoSEQ multiplex PCR assay. Entries here come from immuneACCESS through TCRdb and include only in-frame sequences with V and J called. Some clones fail to appear in such tables; in the studies checked, an unresolved V gene covers under half of the shortfall, and the cause of the remainder is unknown. Within this sample are thousands of clones, with around 74% of them counted one time only. In total, the top ten clones hold approximately 18% of the sample. The sample was CD8+ T cells sorted from blood (inferred from file names), taken from a patient given nivolumab and ipilimumab in sequence. Source of these receptors: a human donor with melanoma.

The J gene is TRBJ2-7, the V gene TRBV9, with TRBD2 as a possible D gene (5 bases). This CDR3 region has 13 residues. The V end lost 4 bases, the J end lost 1 base, and 9 bases lay between the germline ends. Germline assignment: CDR1 SGDLS and CDR2 YYNGEE. The CDR3 spells CASSPGGSYEQYF. DNA of the CDR3: TGTGCCAGCAGCCCAGGAGGTTCCTACGAGCAGTACTTC.

This clone has more than one count but fewer than ten. The chain is built from TRBV6-6 and TRBJ1-6; 8 nucleotides match TRBD1. V lost 6 bases to trimming and J lost 9 bases; unmatched junction nucleotides: 10. The CDR3 is made up of 15 amino acids. Germline CDR1 MNHNY, CDR2 SVGAGI (reference sequence). The chain's CDR3 is CASSEQGASGSPLHF. CDR3 sequence (DNA): TGTGCCAGCAGCGAGCAGGGGGCTTCAGGTTCACCCCTCCACTTT.

The chain couples TRBV15 to TRBJ2-5; 8 bases agree with TRBD2. The J call may be incorrect, as the DNA end agrees better with TRBJ2-7. CDR3 length equals 15 residues. The germline V gene has CDR1 LNHNV and CDR2 YYDKDF (reference sequence). CDR3 nucleotide sequence: TGTGCCACCAGCAGGCCAGCGGGAGTAGGGCTCGAGCAGTACTTC. Translation: CATSRPAGVGLEQYF.